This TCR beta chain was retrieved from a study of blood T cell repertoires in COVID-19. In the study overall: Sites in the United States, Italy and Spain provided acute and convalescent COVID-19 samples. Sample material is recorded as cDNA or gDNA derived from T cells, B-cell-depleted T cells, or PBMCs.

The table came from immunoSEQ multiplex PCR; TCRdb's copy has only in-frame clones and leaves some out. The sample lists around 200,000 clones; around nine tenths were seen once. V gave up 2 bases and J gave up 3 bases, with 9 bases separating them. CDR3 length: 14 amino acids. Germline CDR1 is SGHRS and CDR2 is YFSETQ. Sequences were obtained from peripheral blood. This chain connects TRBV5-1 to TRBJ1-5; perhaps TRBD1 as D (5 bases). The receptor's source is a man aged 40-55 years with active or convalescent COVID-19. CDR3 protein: CASSLGAVNQPQHF. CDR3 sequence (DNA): TGCGCCAGCAGCTTAGGGGCCGTCAATCAGCCCCAGCATTTT.